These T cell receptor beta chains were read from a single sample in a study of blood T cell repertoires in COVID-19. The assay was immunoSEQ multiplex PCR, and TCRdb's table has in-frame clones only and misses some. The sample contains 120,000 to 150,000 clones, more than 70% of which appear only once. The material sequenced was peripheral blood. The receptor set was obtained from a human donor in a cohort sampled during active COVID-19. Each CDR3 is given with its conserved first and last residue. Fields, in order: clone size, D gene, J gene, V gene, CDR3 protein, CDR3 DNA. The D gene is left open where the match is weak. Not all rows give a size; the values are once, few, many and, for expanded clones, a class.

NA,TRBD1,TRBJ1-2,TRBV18,CASSPPGQPANYGYTF,TGTGCCAGCTCACCCCCGGGACAGCCGGCTAACTATGGCTACACCTTC
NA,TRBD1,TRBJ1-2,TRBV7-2,CASSLDRGRGYTF,TGTGCCAGCAGCTTAGACAGGGGACGCGGCTACACCTTC
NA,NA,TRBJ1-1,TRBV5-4,CASRYSGAGNTEAFF,TGTGCCAGCAGATACTCAGGGGCGGGGAACACTGAAGCTTTCTTT
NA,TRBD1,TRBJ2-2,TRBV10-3,CAIRDRVLTGELFF,TGTGCCATCCGGGACAGGGTACTGACCGGGGAGCTGTTTTTT
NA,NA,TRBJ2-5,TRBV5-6,CASSFGRGRETQYF,TGTGCCAGCAGCTTTGGTAGGGGCCGAGAGACCCAGTACTTC
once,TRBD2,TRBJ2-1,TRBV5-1,CASSLGLAVNEQFF,TGCGCCAGCAGCTTGGGACTAGCGGTAAATGAGCAGTTCTTC
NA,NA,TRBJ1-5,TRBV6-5,CASVGQLNQPQHF,TGTGCCAGCGTCGGACAACTCAATCAGCCCCAGCATTTT
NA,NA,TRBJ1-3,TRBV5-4,CASSPGLEDTIYF,TGTGCCAGCAGCCCCGGACTGGAGGACACCATATATTTT
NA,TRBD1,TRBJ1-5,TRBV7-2,CASSLAGTGDQPQHF,TGTGCCAGCAGCTTAGCCGGGACAGGCGATCAGCCCCAGCATTTT
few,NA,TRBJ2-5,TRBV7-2,CASSLDSGVRTQYF,TGTGCCAGCAGCTTAGATTCGGGGGTACGGACCCAGTACTTC
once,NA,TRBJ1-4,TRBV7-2,CASSLAMGALEKLFF,TGTGCCAGCAGCTTAGCTATGGGGGCGCTTGAAAAACTGTTTTTT
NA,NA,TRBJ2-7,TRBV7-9,CASSQASYEQYF,TGTGCCAGCAGTCAGGCATCCTACGAGCAGTACTTC
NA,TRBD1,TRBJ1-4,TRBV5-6,CASSLYGTDYEKLFF,TGTGCCAGCAGCTTGTATGGGACAGACTATGAAAAACTGTTTTTT
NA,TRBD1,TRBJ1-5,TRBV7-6,CASSLGDRGSNQPQHF,TGTGCCAGCAGCTTAGGAGACAGGGGTAGCAATCAGCCCCAGCATTTT
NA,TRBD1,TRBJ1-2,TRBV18,CASSPPRSPGGNGYTF,TGTGCCAGCTCACCACCGAGATCGCCAGGGGGTAATGGCTACACCTTC
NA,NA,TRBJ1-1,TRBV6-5,CASGGDQYKTEAFF,TGTGCCAGTGGAGGGGATCAGTACAAGACTGAAGCTTTCTTT
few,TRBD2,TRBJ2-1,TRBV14,CASSPGGLGEQFF,TGTGCCAGCAGCCCGGGGGGGCTTGGTGAGCAGTTCTTC
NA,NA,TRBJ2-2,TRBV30,CAWSRQQATYTGELFF,TGTGCCTGGAGTAGACAGCAAGCGACTTACACCGGGGAGCTGTTTTTT
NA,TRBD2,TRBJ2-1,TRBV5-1,CASSAGLASFNEQFF,TGCGCCAGCAGCGCCGGACTAGCGAGTTTCAATGAGCAGTTCTTC
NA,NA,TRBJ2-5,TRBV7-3,CASSLNGARETQYF,TGTGCCAGCAGCTTAAATGGGGCTAGAGAGACCCAGTACTTC
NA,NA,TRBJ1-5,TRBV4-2,CASSQDGSGSRQPQHF,TGTGCCAGCAGCCAAGATGGGTCAGGGTCTAGGCAGCCCCAGCATTTT
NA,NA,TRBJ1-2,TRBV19,CASSLGEGPYGYTF,TGTGCCAGTAGCCTTGGCGAGGGTCCCTATGGCTACACCTTC
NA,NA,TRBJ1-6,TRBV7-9,CASSLLVPLGNSPLHF,TGTGCCAGCAGCTTATTGGTGCCGCTCGGGAATTCACCCCTCCACTTT
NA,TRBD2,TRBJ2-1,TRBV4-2,CASSQAYSGGFQGGYNEQFF,TGTGCCAGCAGCCAAGCCTATAGCGGGGGATTTCAAGGGGGTTACAATGAGCAGTTCTTC
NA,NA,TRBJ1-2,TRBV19,CASSIDRRGDYGYTF,TGTGCCAGTAGTATTGACCGCAGGGGAGACTATGGCTACACCTTC
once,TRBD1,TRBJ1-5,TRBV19,CASSLTGARGNQPQHF,TGTGCCAGTAGTTTAACAGGGGCGCGCGGCAATCAGCCCCAGCATTTT
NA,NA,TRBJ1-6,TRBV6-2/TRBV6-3,CASSYSGGWNSPLHF,TGTGCCAGCAGTTACAGTGGGGGCTGGAATTCACCCCTCCACTTT
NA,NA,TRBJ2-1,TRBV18,CASSPPPIGGEQFF,TGTGCCAGCTCACCACCGCCAATAGGAGGTGAGCAGTTCTTC
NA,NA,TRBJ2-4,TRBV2,CASSVRVTGLAKNIQYF,TGTGCCAGCAGTGTCAGGGTAACAGGTCTAGCCAAAAACATTCAGTACTTC
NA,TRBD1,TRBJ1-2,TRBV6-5,CASRDRNYGYTF,TGTGCCAGCAGGGACAGGAACTATGGCTACACCTTC
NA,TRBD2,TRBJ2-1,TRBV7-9,CASSVFWLAGGNEQFF,TGTGCCAGCAGCGTCTTCTGGCTAGCGGGGGGGAATGAGCAGTTCTTC
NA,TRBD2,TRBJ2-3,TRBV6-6,CASLLSGGTDTQYF,TGTGCCAGCCTTCTGAGCGGGGGCACAGATACGCAGTATTTT
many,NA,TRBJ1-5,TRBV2,CASSEMGGQPQHF,TGTGCCAGCAGTGAAATGGGGGGTCAGCCCCAGCATTTT
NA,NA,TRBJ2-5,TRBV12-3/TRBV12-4,CASSSSGTQYF,TGTGCCAGCAGTTCATCGGGGACCCAGTACTTC
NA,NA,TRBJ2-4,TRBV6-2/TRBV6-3,CASSPHIVDIQYF,TGTGCCAGCAGCCCCCATATAGTTGACATTCAGTACTTC
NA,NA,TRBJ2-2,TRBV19,CASSIGTTNTGELFF,TGTGCCAGTAGTATAGGAACTACCAACACCGGGGAGCTGTTTTTT
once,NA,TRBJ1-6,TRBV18,CASSPLTVDNSPLHF,TGTGCCAGCTCACCATTAACAGTAGATAATTCACCCCTCCACTTT
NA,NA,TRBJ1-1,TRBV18,CASSPGGNTEAFF,TGTGCCAGCTCCCCGGGGGGTAACACTGAAGCTTTCTTT
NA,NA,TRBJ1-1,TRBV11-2,CASSLSGVGEAFF,TGTGCCAGCAGCTTATCGGGGGTGGGTGAAGCTTTCTTT
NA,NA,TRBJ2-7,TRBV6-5,CASSYWDTPYEQYF,TGTGCCAGCAGTTACTGGGACACACCCTACGAGCAGTACTTC
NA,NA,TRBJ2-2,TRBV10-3,CATFQYPGRNTGELFF,TGTGCCACCTTTCAATACCCCGGGAGGAACACCGGGGAGCTGTTTTTT
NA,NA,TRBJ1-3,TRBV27,CASSSLARSGNTIYF,TGTGCCAGCAGTAGCCTCGCCCGCTCTGGAAACACCATATATTTT
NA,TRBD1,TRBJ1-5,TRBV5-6,CASSRQGEGNQPQHF,TGTGCCAGCAGCCGACAGGGAGAAGGCAATCAGCCCCAGCATTTT
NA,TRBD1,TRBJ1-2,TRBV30,CAWSFQGVSGYTF,TGTGCCTGGAGTTTCCAGGGGGTAAGCGGCTACACCTTC
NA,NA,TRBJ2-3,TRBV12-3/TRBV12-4,CASSRGPLDTQYF,TGTGCCAGCAGCCGCGGGCCGTTAGATACGCAGTATTTT
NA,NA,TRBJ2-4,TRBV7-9,CASSPTAVAVTKNIQYF,TGTGCCAGCAGCCCTACGGCGGTAGCGGTGACCAAAAACATTCAGTACTTC
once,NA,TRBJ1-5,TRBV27,CASSLSGNQPQHF,TGTGCCAGCAGTTTAAGCGGGAATCAGCCCCAGCATTTT
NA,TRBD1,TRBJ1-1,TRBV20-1,CSASRTGRATEAFF,TGCAGTGCTAGTCGGACAGGGCGGGCCACTGAAGCTTTCTTT
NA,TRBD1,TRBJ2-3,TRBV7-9,CASSFGTGQTDTQYF,TGTGCCAGCAGCTTTGGGACAGGGCAAACAGATACGCAGTATTTT
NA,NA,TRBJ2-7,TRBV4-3,CASSPNPGLYEQYF,TGCGCCAGCAGCCCAAACCCGGGACTGTACGAGCAGTACTTC
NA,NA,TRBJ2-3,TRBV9,CASSPVGATDTQYF,TGTGCCAGCAGCCCCGTAGGGGCCACAGATACGCAGTATTTT